Sequencing of this T cell receptor (beta chain) was carried out in a study of T-cell memory formation after mild COVID-19. Each CDR3 protein gets one entry after TCRdb re-called the 5' RACE reads with MiXCR. Found here are 250,000 to 350,000 distinct CDR3 sequences, around 15% of them singletons; the top ten hold approximately 25%. Study results and limitations: Cross-reactive memory seemingly joined, as some responding clones were found in pre-infection memory. CD4+ contracting clones were mainly CM and EM; CD8+ ones, EMRA.

CDR1 and CDR2 (germline): SGHVS, FQNEAQ. The germline V and J ends were trimmed by 2 bases and 1 base, with 13 bases remaining between them. The CDR3 runs to 16 residues. The sample holds a few counts of this clonotype. Its antigen is as yet unknown. Sequencing was done on a sample of PBMCs or a T cell subset sorted from them (not recorded which). The origin of this receptor is a man aged 18 to 30 who had mild COVID-19 (a few samples of this study predate the infection). Cell type and time point are not known. The chain employs TRBV7-8 and TRBJ2-3, with TRBD2 as a possible D gene (7 bases). As DNA, the CDR3 is TGTGCCAGCAGCTTATACGCGGGGGCACGCACAGATACGCAGTATTTT. Translating gives CASSLYAGARTDTQYF.